This TCR beta chain comes out of a study of shared clonotypes between healthy human individuals. On the study more broadly: A donor's plate count was three for CD4 naive and three for CD4 memory; CD8 naive had two and CD8 memory one.

It was CD45RO-negative cells, positively selected for CCR7, that made up naive CD8 cells, with terminally differentiated effector memory CD45RA+ cells excluded. Using immunoSEQ multiplex PCR, the repertoire was profiled, and TCRdb retains in-frame clones only, with some absent. This table has roughly 810,000 clones, around 96% appearing once. Sequencing used naive CD8+ T cells sorted from blood. This sequence was found in a man younger than 40 in good health.

This chain's CDR3 is CSVAGTHRGSPYEQYF. The CDR3 region has the DNA TGCAGCGTTGCTGGTACCCACAGGGGGAGCCCCTACGAGCAGTACTTC. This sequence joins TRBV29-1 and TRBJ2-7, with 8 bases matching TRBD1. V was clipped by 4 bases and J by 2 bases; unmatched bases: 13. This CDR3 has 16 residues. Germline V lookup: CDR1 SQVTM, CDR2 ANQGSEA.